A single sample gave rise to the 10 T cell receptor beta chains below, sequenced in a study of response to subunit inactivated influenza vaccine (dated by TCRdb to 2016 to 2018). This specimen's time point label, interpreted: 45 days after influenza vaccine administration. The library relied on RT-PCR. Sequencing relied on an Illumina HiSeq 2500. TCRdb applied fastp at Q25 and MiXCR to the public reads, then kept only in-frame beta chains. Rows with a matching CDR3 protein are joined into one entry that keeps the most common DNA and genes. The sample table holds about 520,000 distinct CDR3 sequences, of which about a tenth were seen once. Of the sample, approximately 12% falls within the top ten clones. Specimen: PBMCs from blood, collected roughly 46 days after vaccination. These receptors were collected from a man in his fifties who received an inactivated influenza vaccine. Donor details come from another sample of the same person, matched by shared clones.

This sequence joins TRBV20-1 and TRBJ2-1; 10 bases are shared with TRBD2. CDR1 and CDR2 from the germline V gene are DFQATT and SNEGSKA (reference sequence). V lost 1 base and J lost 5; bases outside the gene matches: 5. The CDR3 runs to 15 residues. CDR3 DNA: TGCAGTGCTAGAGTAGCAGCGGGGGGGAACAATGAGCAGTTCTTC. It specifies CSARVAAGGNNEQFF.

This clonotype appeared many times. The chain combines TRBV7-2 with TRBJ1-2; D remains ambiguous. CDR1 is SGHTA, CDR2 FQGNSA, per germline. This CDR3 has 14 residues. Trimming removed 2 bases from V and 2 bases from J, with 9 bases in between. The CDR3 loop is CASSLSRLNYGYTF. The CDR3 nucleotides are TGTGCCAGCAGCTTATCTCGTTTGAACTATGGCTACACCTTC.

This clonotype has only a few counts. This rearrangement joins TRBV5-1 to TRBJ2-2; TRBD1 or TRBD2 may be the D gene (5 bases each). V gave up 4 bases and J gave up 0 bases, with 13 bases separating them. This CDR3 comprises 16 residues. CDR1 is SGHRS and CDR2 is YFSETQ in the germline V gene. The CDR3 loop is CASSLRGPTNTGELFF. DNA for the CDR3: TGCGCCAGCAGCCTTCGGGGACCCACGAACACCGGGGAGCTGTTTTTT.

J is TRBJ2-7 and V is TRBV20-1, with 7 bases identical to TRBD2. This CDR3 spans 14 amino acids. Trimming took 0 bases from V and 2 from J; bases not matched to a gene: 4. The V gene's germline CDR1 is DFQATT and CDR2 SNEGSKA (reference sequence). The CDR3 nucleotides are TGCAGTGCTAGAGATGAGCGGGGAGCCTACGAGCAGTACTTC. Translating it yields CSARDERGAYEQYF.

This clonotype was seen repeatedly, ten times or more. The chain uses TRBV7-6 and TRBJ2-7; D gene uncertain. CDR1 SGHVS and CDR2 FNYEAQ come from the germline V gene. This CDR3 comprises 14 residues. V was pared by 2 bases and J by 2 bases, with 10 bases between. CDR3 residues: CASSLFGGAYEQYF. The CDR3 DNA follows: TGTGCCAGCAGCTTATTCGGCGGAGCCTACGAGCAGTACTTC.

CDR3 nucleotide sequence: TGCGCCAGCAGCTTTGGTCAGGTTTCCACCGGGGAGCTGTTTTTT. Translation: CASSFGQVSTGELFF. J is TRBJ2-2 and V is TRBV5-1; D is unclear. V lost 2 bases, J lost 4 bases, and 12 bases lay in between. This CDR3 spans 15 amino acids. Germline assignment: CDR1 SGHRS and CDR2 YFSETQ.

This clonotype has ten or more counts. This CDR3 is CASKGLAGGMDTQYF. Written as DNA, the CDR3 is TGTGCCAGCAAGGGGCTAGCGGGAGGGATGGATACGCAGTATTTT. The chain couples TRBV6-2 or TRBV6-3 to TRBJ2-3; 12 bases map to TRBD2. Per the germline V gene, CDR1 is MNHEY and CDR2 is SVGEGT. The CDR3 covers 15 residues. With V trimmed by 7 bases and J by 6 bases, 8 bases remained unmatched.

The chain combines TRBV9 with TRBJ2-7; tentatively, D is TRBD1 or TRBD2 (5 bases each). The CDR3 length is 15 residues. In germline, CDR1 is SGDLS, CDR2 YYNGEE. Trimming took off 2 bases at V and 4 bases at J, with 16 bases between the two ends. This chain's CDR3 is CASSVDGTPFYEQYF. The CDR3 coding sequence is TGTGCCAGCAGCGTGGACGGGACGCCCTTTTACGAGCAGTACTTC.

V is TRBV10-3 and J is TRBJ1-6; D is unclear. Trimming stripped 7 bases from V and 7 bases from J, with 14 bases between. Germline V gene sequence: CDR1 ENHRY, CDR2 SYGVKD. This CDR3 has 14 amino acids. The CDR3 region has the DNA TGTGCCATCACTCCCGGGTCGCCAAATTCACCCCTCCACTTT. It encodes CAITPGSPNSPLHF.

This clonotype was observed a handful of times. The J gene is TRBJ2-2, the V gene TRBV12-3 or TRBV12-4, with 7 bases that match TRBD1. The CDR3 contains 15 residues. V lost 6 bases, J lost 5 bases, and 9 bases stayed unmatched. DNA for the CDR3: TGTGCCAGCAGGAAAGGGGGCGCCATGACCGGGGAGCTGTTTTTT. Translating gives CASRKGGAMTGELFF.